The 2 T cell receptor beta chains in this list originate from one sample, sequenced in a study of T cell clusters in autoimmune cytopenias (dated by TCRdb to the late 2010s). The instrument was an Illumina MiSeq. TRB rearrangements were amplified by multiplex PCR following a touch-down protocol, with the TRB-A and TRB-B primer pools mixed in one tube. Based on TCRdb reprocessing of the reads, there is one entry per CDR3 protein sequence, and DNA is missing. This sample's table has entries for around 9,500 distinct CDR3 sequences. The ten biggest clones cover approximately 9.2% of the sample. TRB amplification used approximately 250 ng of peripheral blood genomic DNA, some 38,000 genome equivalents, per sample. What was sequenced was peripheral blood. The receptor set was obtained from a human donor with an autoimmune cytopenia or autoimmune hepatitis (not recorded which).

The chain is built from TRBV7-6 and TRBJ1-4; the D gene TCRdb calls, TRBD1, cannot be checked with no DNA. CDR3 length: 17 amino acids. CDR1 and CDR2 (germline): SGHVS, FNYEAQ. This CDR3 is CASSSRWGSGTDEKLFF.

Frequency places this clonotype as medium-sized. This chain links TRBV6-5 with TRBJ2-7; TCRdb gives TRBD2 as the D gene, but with no DNA this cannot be confirmed. The CDR3 is 15 residues long. The V gene's germline CDR1 is MNHEY and CDR2 SVGAGI. The CDR3 spells CANLTSPGLDYEQYF.